A single sample is the source of the 10 T cell receptor beta chains below, sequenced in a study of T cell clusters in autoimmune cytopenias. Each sample's input was roughly 250 ng genomic DNA, 38,000 or so genome equivalents. Multiplex touch-down PCR amplified TRB using TRB-A and TRB-B pools in one tube. Following a re-call of the multiplex PCR reads, TCRdb has one entry per CDR3 protein and lacks DNA. This listing includes 7,700 or so distinct CDR3 sequences. The source material was peripheral blood. These receptors were obtained from a human donor with an autoimmune cytopenia or autoimmune hepatitis (not recorded which).

This clonotype ranks as medium-sized in terms of frequency. The V and J genes are TRBV6-5 and TRBJ2-5; the D call of TRBD2 rests on TCRdb alone, since no DNA is present to check it. Germline V CDR1 and CDR2: MNHEY, SVGAGI. This CDR3 has 14 residues. CDR3 protein: CASTTRGFQETQYF.

V and J are TRBV12-3 or TRBV12-4 and TRBJ2-1; TCRdb lists TRBD1, though no DNA is available to test this call. The CDR3 totals 14 residues. CDR3 amino acids: CASSLGVGTAPPFF.

This clonotype ranks as medium-sized in terms of frequency. The chain joins TRBV29-1 to TRBJ1-4; with no DNA, the TCRdb D assignment of TRBD1 cannot be verified. The germline V gene has CDR1 SQVTM and CDR2 ANQGSEA. The CDR3 runs 12 residues. CDR3 sequence: CSAGTGREKLFF.

This sequence joins TRBV19 and TRBJ1-2; TCRdb reports TRBD1, a call that lacks DNA to check it against. This CDR3 is built from 13 residues. Germline V CDR1 and CDR2: LNHDA, SQIVND (reference sequence). The CDR3 region is CATNRGINYGYTF.

By frequency, this clonotype is medium-sized. The genes are TRBV6-1 and TRBJ1-1; absent DNA, TCRdb's TRBD1 call cannot be checked. The CDR3 totals 13 residues. Looked up from germline, CDR1 is MNHNS and CDR2 is SASEGT. The CDR3 sequence: CASSLDRGLSAFF.

The CDR3 reads CASSYSDSLPNEQFF. The V and J genes are TRBV6-5 and TRBJ2-1; checking the TCRdb D call of TRBD2 is not possible without DNA. The germline V gene has CDR1 MNHEY and CDR2 SVGAGI. The CDR3 is 15 residues long.

This clonotype shows up as medium-sized by frequency. This rearrangement joins TRBV29-1 to TRBJ2-3; without DNA, the TCRdb call of TRBD1 cannot be checked. The CDR3 runs 15 residues. Germline CDR1 and CDR2: SQVTM and ANQGSEA. The CDR3 sequence is CSARGTGPRPDTQYF.

The gene calls are TRBV5-1 and TRBJ2-2; the D gene TCRdb calls, TRBD1, cannot be checked with no DNA. Per germline, CDR1 SGHRS and CDR2 YFSETQ. The CDR3 is 17 amino acids. The CDR3 is CASSSKPGSPNTGELFF. The full variable domain, rest sourced from reference TRBV5-1 and TRBJ2-2, is KAGVTQTPRYLIKTRGQQVTLSCSPISGHRSVSWYQQTPGQGLQFLFEYFSETQRNKGNFPGRFSGRQFSNSRSEMNVSTLELGDSALYLCASSSKPGSPNTGELFFGEGSRLTVL.

CDR3 loop: CATSRGAGGSNYGYTF. The rearrangement joins TRBV15 to TRBJ1-2; the D call from TCRdb, TRBD1, cannot be confirmed without DNA. This CDR3 has 16 residues. The germline CDR1 and CDR2 sequences are LNHNV and YYDKDF (reference sequence).

The chain uses TRBV6-2 or TRBV6-3 and TRBJ2-7; TCRdb's D gene call, TRBD1, goes unchecked for lack of DNA. The CDR3 covers 15 residues. Germline CDR1 MNHEY, CDR2 SVGEGT. CDR3 in amino acids: CASRTTGGRTYEQYF.